This T cell receptor beta chain appears in the sequencing data of a study of cytomegalovirus exposure and HLA in healthy donors. Study-wide findings and caveats: TCR beta chains numbering 164 were designated cytomegalovirus-associated. In a later analysis, a missense DCLRE1C variant was linked to TCR beta V- and J-gene trimming. After further analysis at a later stage, 16,951 TCR beta sequences were associated with HLA alleles at 0.05 false discovery rate. Reported results showed that the classifier diagnosed cytomegalovirus status with high specificity and sensitivity.

As regards this clone: The antigen is unknown.

The study ran its PCR with 60 Vbeta and 13 Jbeta primers. Some clones are missing from TCRdb's copy, which holds only in-frame ones; the method was immunoSEQ multiplex PCR. The sample is made up of 140,000 to 150,000 clones, and the top ten hold 0.75% to 1% of it. Trimming took 5 bases from V and 4 from J; bases not matched to a gene: 7. Looked up from germline, CDR1 is MNHNS and CDR2 is SASEGT. This CDR3 is built from 15 residues. The chain recombines TRBV6-1 with TRBJ2-5; 10 nucleotides line up with TRBD1. The sequence was obtained from a male donor in good health and CMV-seronegative. The sample was PBMCs. The CDR3 is CASSITGTGVETQYF. CDR3 in DNA: TGTGCCAGCAGTATAACCGGGACAGGGGTAGAGACCCAGTACTTC.